This T cell receptor (beta chain) is from a study of blood T cell repertoires in COVID-19. Study summary: Samples representing acute and convalescent COVID-19 were sourced from the United States, Italy and Spain. PBMCs, B-cell-depleted T cells, or T cells were the source of the cDNA or gDNA that made up the material.

This CDR3 region has 15 residues. Germline V gene sequence: CDR1 LGHNA, CDR2 YNFKEQ. The V and J ends lost 2 bases and 14 bases, in that order; junction bases with no gene match: 13. This clone has at least ten counts. Authors' methods: Using reference gene primer amplification, nucleated cell counts were estimated. Using immunoSEQ multiplex PCR, the repertoire was profiled, and TCRdb retains in-frame clones only, with some absent. The V and J calls and clone size are taken from that table; D and trimming were inferred from the DNA. The sample contains approximately 200,000 clones, about 85% of which appear only once.

V and J are TRBV4-2 and TRBJ2-1, with TRBD2 matching 9 bases. The TCR originated in a man aged 50 to 60 who had recovered from COVID-19. Source material: peripheral blood. Here the CDR3 DNA reads TGTGCCAGCAGCCAATCCCTGGCGGGAGGGCCAGGGGAGTTCTTC. Translating it yields CASSQSLAGGPGEFF.